Included here is one T cell receptor (beta chain) sequence, with context. This sample was included in a study of T cell changes during pregnancy in multiple sclerosis. Per germline, CDR1 SGHVS and CDR2 FNYEAQ. Trimming pared 4 bases from V and 6 bases from J, leaving 10 bases between. This CDR3 comprises 14 residues. Sequencing was performed with immunoSEQ multiplex PCR; in TCRdb, only in-frame clones are kept and a portion is missing. The table lists about 11,000 clones, about 94% of them singletons. The receptor was isolated from a female donor with multiple sclerosis, enrolled in a pregnancy study. This material consisted of CD4+ T cells from peripheral blood mononuclear cells, taken before pregnancy. This chain connects TRBV7-6 to TRBJ1-6; tentative D call: TRBD1 (5 bases). As DNA, the CDR3 is TGTGCCAGCAGCTCGACAGCTTTTAATTCACCCCTCCACTTT. Translated: CASSSTAFNSPLHF.